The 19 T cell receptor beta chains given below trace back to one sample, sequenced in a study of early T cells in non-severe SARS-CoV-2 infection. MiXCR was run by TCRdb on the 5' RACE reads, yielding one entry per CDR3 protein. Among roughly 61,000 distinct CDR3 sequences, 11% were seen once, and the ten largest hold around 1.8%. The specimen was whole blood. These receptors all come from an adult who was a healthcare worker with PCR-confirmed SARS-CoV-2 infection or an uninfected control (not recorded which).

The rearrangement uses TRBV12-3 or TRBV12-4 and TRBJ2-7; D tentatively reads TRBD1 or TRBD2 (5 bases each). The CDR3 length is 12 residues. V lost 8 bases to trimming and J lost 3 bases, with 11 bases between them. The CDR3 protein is CASRGADYEQYF. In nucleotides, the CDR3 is TGTGCCAGCCGGGGCGCAGACTACGAGCAGTACTTC.

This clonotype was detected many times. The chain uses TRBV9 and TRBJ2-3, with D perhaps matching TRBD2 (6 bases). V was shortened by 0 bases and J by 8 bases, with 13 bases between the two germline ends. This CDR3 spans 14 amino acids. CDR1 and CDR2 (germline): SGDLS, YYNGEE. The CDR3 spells CASSVGGADGTQYF. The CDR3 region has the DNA TGTGCCAGCAGCGTAGGCGGGGCCGATGGTACGCAGTATTTT.

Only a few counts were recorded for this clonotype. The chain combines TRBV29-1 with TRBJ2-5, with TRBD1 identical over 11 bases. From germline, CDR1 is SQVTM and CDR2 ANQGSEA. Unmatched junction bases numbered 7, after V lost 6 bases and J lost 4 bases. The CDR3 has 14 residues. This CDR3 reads CSVDRGHMTETQYF. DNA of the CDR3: TGCAGCGTGGACAGGGGGCATATGACAGAGACCCAGTACTTC. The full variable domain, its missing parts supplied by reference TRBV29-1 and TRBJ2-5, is SAVISQKPSRDICQRGTSLTIQCQVDSQVTMMFWYRQQPGQSLTLIATANQGSEATYESGFVIDKFPISRPNLTFSTLTVSNMSPEDSSIYLCSVDRGHMTETQYFGPGTRLLVL.

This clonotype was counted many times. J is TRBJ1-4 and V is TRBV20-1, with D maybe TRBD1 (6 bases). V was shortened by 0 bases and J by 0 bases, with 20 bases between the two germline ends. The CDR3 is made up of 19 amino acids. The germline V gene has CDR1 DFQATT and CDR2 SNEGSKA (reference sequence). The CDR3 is CSARDLTGARRPTNEKLFF. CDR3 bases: TGCAGTGCTAGAGATCTCACGGGGGCCAGGAGACCAACTAATGAAAAACTGTTTTTT.

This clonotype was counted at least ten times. CDR3 loop: CAWSATNTEAFF. The CDR3 DNA is TGTGCCTGGAGTGCCACTAACACTGAAGCTTTCTTT. This rearrangement joins TRBV30 to TRBJ1-1; D unresolved. Looked up from germline, CDR1 is GTSNPN and CDR2 is SVGIG (reference sequence). The CDR3 spans 12 residues. The ends were cut back, 1 base at V and 2 bases at J, with 5 bases in the middle.

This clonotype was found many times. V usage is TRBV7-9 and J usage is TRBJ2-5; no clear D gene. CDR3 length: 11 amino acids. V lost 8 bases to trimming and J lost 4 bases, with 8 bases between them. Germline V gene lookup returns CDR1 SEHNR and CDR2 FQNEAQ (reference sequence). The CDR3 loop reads CASGTGETQYF. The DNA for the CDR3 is TGTGCCAGCGGAACGGGAGAGACCCAGTACTTC.

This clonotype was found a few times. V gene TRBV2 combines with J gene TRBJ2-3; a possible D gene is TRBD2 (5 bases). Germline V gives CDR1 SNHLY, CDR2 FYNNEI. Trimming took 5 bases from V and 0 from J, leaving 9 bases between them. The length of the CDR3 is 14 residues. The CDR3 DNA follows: TGTGCCAGCAGTCTTGGGAGAAGCACAGATACGCAGTATTTT. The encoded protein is CASSLGRSTDTQYF. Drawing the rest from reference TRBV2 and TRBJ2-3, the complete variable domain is EPEVTQTPSHQVTQMGQEVILRCVPISNHLYFYWYRQILGQKVEFLVSFYNNEISEKSEIFDDQFSVERPDGSNFTLKIRSTKLEDSAMYFCASSLGRSTDTQYFGPGTRLTVL.

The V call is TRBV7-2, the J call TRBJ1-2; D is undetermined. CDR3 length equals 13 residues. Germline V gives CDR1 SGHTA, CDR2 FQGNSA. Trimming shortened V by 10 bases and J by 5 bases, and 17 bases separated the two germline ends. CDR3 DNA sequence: TGTGCCATCCTGTCTCAAGGAAGATATGGCTACACCTTC. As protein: CAILSQGRYGYTF.

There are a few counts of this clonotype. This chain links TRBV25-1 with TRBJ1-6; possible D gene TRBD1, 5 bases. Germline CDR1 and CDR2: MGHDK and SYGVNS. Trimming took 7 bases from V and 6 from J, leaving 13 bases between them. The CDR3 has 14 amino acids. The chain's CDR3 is CASKPGLPNSPLHF. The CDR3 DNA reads TGTGCCAGCAAACCGGGACTCCCTAATTCACCCCTCCACTTT. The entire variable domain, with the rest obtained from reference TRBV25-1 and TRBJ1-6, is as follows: EADIYQTPRYLVIGTGKKITLECSQTMGHDKMYWYQQDPGMELHLIHYSYGVNSTEKGDLSSESTVSRIRTEHFPLTLESARPSHTSQYLCASKPGLPNSPLHFGNGTRLTVT.

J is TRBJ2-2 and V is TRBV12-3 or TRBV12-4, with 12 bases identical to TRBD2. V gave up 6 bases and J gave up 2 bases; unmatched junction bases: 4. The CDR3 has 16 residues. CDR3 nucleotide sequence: TGTGCCAGCAGAGGACTAGCGGGGAGTAACACCGGGGAGCTGTTTTTT. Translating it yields CASRGLAGSNTGELFF.

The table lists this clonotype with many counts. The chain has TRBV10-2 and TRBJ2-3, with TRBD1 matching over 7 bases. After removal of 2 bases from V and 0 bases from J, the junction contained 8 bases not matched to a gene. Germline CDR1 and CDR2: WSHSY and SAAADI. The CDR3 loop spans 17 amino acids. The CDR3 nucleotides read TGCGCCAGCAGTGAGCCAAAAACAGGGGTCAGCACAGATACGCAGTATTTT. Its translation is CASSEPKTGVSTDTQYF.

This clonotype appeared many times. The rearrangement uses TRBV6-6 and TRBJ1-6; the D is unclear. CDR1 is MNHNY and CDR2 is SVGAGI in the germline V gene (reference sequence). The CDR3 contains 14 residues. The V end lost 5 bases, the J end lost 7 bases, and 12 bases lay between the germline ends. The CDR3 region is CASSASGRNSPLHF. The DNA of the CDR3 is TGTGCCAGCAGTGCCTCCGGGAGAAATTCACCCCTCCACTTT.

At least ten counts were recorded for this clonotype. This CDR3 reads CASSQGGQGEAFF. The DNA for the CDR3 is TGTGCCAGCAGCCAAGGTGGACAGGGGGAAGCTTTCTTT. The V call is TRBV3-1, the J call TRBJ1-1; 9 bases fit TRBD1. V dropped 1 base and J dropped 8; count of bases not matched to a gene: 2. Germline CDR1 reads LGHDT; CDR2 reads YNNKEL (reference sequence). This CDR3 contains 13 residues.

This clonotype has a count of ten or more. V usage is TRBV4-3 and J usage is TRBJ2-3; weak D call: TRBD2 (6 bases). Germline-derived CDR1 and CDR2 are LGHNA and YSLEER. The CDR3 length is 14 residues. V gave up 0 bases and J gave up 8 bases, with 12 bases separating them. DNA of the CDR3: TGCGCCAGCAGCCAAGACGGGACTTACTCTACGCAGTATTTT. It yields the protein CASSQDGTYSTQYF.

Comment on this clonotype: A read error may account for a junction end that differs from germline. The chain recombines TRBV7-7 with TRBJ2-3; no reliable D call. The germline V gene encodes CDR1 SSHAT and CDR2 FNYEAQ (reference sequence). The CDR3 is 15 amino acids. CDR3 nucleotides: TGTGCTAGCAGCTTCGGCATAAGTTCCACAGATACGCAGTATTTT. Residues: CASSFGISSTDTQYF.

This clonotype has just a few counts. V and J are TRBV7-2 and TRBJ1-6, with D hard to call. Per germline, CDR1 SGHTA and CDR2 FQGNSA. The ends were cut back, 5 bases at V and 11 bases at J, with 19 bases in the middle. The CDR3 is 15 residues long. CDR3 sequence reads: CASSPWGTGPAPLHF. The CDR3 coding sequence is TGTGCCAGCAGCCCTTGGGGAACTGGCCCTGCACCCCTCCACTTT.

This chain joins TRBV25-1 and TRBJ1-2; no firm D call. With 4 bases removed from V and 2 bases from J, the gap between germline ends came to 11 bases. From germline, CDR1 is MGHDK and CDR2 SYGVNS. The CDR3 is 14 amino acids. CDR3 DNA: TGTGCCAGCAGTGCTCTTTTGGGGAACTATGGCTACACCTTC. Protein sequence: CASSALLGNYGYTF.

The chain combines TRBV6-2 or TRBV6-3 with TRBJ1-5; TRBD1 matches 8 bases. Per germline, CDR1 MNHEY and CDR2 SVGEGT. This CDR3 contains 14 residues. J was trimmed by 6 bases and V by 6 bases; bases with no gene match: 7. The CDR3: CASSPGGGGQPQHF. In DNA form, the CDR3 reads TGTGCCAGCAGCCCAGGGGGCGGAGGTCAGCCCCAGCATTTT.

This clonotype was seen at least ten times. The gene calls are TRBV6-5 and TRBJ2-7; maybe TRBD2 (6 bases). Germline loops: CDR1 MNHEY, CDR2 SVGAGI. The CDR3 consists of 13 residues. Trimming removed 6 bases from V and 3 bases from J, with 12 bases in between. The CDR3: CASRTRGDYEQYF. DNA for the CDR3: TGTGCCAGCAGGACTAGAGGGGACTACGAGCAGTACTTC.